What follows describes a single TCR beta chain. Its antigen remains unknown. The entirety of the isolated RNA underwent reverse transcription, so expressed TCRB transcripts were sequenced. Only in-frame clones appear in the TCRdb table, and some are missing; sequencing was by immunoSEQ multiplex PCR. The table lists fewer than 150,000 clones, less than 8.5% of them singletons. Sorted CD4+ subsets: naive, central memory, regulatory, stem cell-like memory (CD45RO/CCR7/CD25/CD127/CD95/CD27 panel). This specimen belongs to a study of beta chain features in type 1 diabetes. Study conclusions and caveats: Within the patient group, naive, central memory and Treg TCRB repertoires appeared more similar to each other than within healthy donors. Equally in patients and controls, PCR might preferentially amplify shorter templates.

Germline CDR1 MNHEY, CDR2 SMNVEV (reference sequence). This CDR3 spans 17 amino acids. The ends lost 5 bases at V and 5 bases at J; junction bases unmatched: 13. This TCR came from a woman in her twenties or thirties in good health. The chain couples TRBV27 to TRBJ2-2, with 8 positions matching TRBD2. The sequencing sample was made of central memory CD4+ T cells from blood. CDR3 DNA: TGTGCCAGCAGTCCAATTACTCTAGCGGGCCGGACCGGGGAGCTGTTTTTT. Translated, it gives CASSPITLAGRTGELFF.